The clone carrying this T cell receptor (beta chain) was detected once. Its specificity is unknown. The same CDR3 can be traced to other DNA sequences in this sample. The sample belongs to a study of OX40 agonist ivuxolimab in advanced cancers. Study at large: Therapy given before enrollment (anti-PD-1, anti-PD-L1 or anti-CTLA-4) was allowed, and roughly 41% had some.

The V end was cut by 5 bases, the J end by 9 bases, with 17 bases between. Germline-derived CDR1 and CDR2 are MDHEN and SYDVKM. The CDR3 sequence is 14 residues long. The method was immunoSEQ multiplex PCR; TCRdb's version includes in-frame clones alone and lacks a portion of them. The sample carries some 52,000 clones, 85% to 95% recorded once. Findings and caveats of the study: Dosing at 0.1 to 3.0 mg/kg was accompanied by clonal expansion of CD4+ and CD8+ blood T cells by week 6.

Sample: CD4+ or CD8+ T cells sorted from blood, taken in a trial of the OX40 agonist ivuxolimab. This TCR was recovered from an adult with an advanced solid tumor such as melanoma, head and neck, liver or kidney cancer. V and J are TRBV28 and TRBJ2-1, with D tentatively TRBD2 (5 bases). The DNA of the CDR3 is TGTGCCAGCAGTCCATTAAGTGAGGGCCGTGAGCAGTTCTTC. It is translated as CASSPLSEGREQFF.